The sequence of this T cell receptor beta chain was determined in a study of response to subunit inactivated influenza vaccine (dated by TCRdb to between 2018 and 2020). At the level of the whole study: The study used deep quantitative T cell receptor repertoire profiling to track responses to a trivalent subunit inactivated influenza vaccine. What the research found in general, with its limitations: It was suggested by the authors that each seasonal influenza vaccination may recruit only a limited number of new T cells.

The V end loses 2 bases and the J end loses 5 bases, and a stretch of 8 bases separates them. The germline V gene (reference sequence) sets CDR1 to DFQATT and CDR2 to SNEGSKA. The CDR3 measures 12 amino acids from cysteine to phenylalanine. The sequence is cut down to CDR3 DNA, 36 bases in frame from base 1. Library creation used RT-PCR. The sequencing machine was an Illumina HiSeq 2500. TCRdb reworked the public reads: Q25 trimming with fastp, MiXCR clone assembly, productive beta chains retained. Rows merge per CDR3 protein into single entries with the most common DNA and genes. The sample yields about 780,000 distinct CDR3 sequences; approximately 17% were counted once. Roughly a tenth of the sample rests with the top ten. Only a few counts were recorded for this clonotype. This receptor's antigen is unknown. Base qualities are not provided; no much larger clone lies one nucleotide away.

The receptor was isolated from a man between 45 and 60 years old who received an inactivated influenza vaccine. Donor details come from another sample of the same person, matched by shared clones. The source material was PBMCs from blood, sampled about 5 days after vaccination. This receptor chain uses TRBV20-1 and TRBJ2-3; no D segment can be confidently identified. The CDR3: CSARPHGDTQYF. Here is the DNA: TGCAGTGCTAGACCCCACGGAGATACGCAGTATTTT.